This is a list of T cell receptor beta chains from one sample in a study of blood T cell repertoires in COVID-19. TCRdb's copy holds only in-frame clones and misses some; the assay was immunoSEQ multiplex PCR. The table has about 98,000 clones, approximately 92% seen once. The sequenced material came from peripheral blood. These receptors were collected from a man aged 18 to 30 with acute or convalescent COVID-19. The CDR3 runs from the conserved cysteine through the conserved F or W. Clone size is shown for a subset of rows, as once, few, many or a class of expanded clone.

clone size | V gene | CDR3 protein
once | TRBV19 | CASSFPTGWIYGYTF
. | TRBV6-5 | CASSPTQLNTEAFF
. | TRBV13 | CASSLRRGTEAFF
. | TRBV7-9 | CASSFTSDSYEQYF
. | TRBV5-1 | CASSRGGMSTIYYEQYF
. | TRBV11-2 | CASSSPGQGGTYNSPLHF
. | TRBV11-2 | CASSLLAGETYEQYF
. | TRBV3-1/TRBV3-2 | CASSQARRTEAFF
. | TRBV5-1 | CASSLSDRTGYTF
. | TRBV19 | CASTSQSTEKLFF
once | TRBV7-9 | CASSFKQGNEQYF
. | TRBV20-1 | CSTRDTEAFF
. | TRBV5-4 | CASSTTEGTEAFF
. | TRBV6-4 | CASSESPGGVGYTF
. | TRBV18 | CASSPFGEANEKLFF
. | TRBV3-1/TRBV3-2 | CASSQTTGVAGNTIYF
. | TRBV28 | CAITTGSNNSPLHF
. | TRBV29-1 | CSVPQRGGSTEAFF
. | TRBV5-6 | CASSRPPGTEAFF
. | TRBV27 | CASSFLGGTGELFF
. | TRBV24-1 | CATSDLMTGPSGANVLTF
once | TRBV19 | CASSVKTSLASYEQYF
. | TRBV5-6 | CASSRGTSGYEQYF
. | TRBV6-4 | CASSDPRGVRSTDTQYF
. | TRBV6-1 | CASSERKEAGYTF
. | TRBV30 | CACSQVGAAGFRETQYF
. | TRBV5-1 | CASSLAQGSGELFF
. | TRBV7-9 | CASSLVPSTGELFF
. | TRBV9 | CASSVGPGGVLNTEAFF
. | TRBV6-6 | CASSYPGLGGTEAFF
. | TRBV5-1 | CASSVNPGQGKEKLFF
. | TRBV5-1 | CASSLESPTQYF
. | TRBV12-5 | CASGPNLDRGDQRYGYTF